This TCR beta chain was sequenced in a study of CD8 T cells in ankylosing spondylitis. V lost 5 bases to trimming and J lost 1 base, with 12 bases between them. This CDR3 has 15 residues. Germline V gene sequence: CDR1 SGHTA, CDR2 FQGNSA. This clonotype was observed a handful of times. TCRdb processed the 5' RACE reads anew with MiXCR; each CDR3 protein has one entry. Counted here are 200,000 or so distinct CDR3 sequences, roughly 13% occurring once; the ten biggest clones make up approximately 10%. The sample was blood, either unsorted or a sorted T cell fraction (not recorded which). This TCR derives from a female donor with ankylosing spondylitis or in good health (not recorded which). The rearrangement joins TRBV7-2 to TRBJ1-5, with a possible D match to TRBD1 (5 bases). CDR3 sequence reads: CASSRGSGSNQPQHF. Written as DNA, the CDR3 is TGTGCCAGCAGCCGGGGCTCTGGGAGCAATCAGCCCCAGCATTTT.